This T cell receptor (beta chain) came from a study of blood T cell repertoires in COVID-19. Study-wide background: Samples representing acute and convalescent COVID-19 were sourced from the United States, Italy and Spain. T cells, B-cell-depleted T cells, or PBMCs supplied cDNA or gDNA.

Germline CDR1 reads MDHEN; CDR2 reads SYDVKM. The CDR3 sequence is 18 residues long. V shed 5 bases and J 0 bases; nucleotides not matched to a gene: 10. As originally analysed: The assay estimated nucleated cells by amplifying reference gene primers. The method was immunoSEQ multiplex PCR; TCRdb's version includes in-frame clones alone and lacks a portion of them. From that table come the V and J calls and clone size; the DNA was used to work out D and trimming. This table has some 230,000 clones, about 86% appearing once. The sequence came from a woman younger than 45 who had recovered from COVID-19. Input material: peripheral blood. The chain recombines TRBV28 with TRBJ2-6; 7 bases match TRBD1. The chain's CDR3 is CASSPRRGGSSGANVLTF. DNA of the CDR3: TGTGCCAGCAGTCCCAGGAGAGGGGGCAGCTCTGGGGCCAACGTCCTGACTTTC.